This T cell receptor (beta chain) was documented in a study of blood T cell repertoires in COVID-19. Looking at the study overall: Italy, Spain and the United States were the sources of the convalescent and acute COVID-19 samples. Sources were T cells, B-cell-depleted T cells, or PBMCs; the material itself was cDNA or gDNA.

Authors' data handling: Nucleated cell counts were estimated from reference gene primer amplification. Clones were sequenced by immunoSEQ multiplex PCR, and TCRdb holds only the in-frame ones, with some missing. From that table come the V and J calls and clone size; the DNA was used to work out D and trimming. The repertoire holds under 250,000 clones, with about 85% as singletons. The germline V gene has CDR1 SGDLS and CDR2 YYNGEE. With 3 bases removed from V and 1 base from J, the gap between germline ends came to 7 bases. The CDR3 is 13 residues long. The V and J genes are TRBV9 and TRBJ1-1; D is unresolved. This receptor was taken from a woman aged 55-69 years with active or convalescent COVID-19. The source material was peripheral blood. The CDR3 sequence: CASSEQQNTEAFF. DNA for the CDR3: TGTGCCAGCAGCGAACAGCAGAACACTGAAGCTTTCTTT.